A single TCR beta chain is shown here with its context. Its target is not known. With 1 base removed from V and 0 bases from J, the gap between germline ends came to 1 base. This CDR3 contains 13 residues. Germline values: CDR1 GTSNPN, CDR2 SVGIG (reference sequence). Researchers made TCR beta libraries by using iRepertoire HTBI primers and running Arm-PCR on CDR3 regions. In the original processing: 60 to 65 TRBV and roughly 15 TRBJ segments were identified across samples. A single record per CDR3 protein comes from TCRdb applying MiXCR to the multiplex PCR reads. The V and J calls and clone size come from TCRdb's table, not from the authors' own analysis. The data hold roughly 420,000 distinct CDR3 sequences, with about 14% observed a single time. Time point here: newly diagnosed GD, antithyroid drugs for less than 3 months. The authors made the TCR library using RNA they extracted from PBMCs. The data are from a study of regulatory T cells in long-lasting Graves disease.

Study-wide findings and caveats: Accuracy was possibly reduced by small sample size.

The source was peripheral blood mononuclear cells (PBMCs), collected at new diagnosis, from a patient treated with antithyroid drugs. The source of this sequence is a female donor with Graves disease. V usage is TRBV30 and J usage is TRBJ2-6, with no clear D. CDR3: CAWSASGANVLTF. CDR3 DNA: TGTGCCTGGAGTGCCTCTGGGGCCAACGTCCTGACTTTC.